The source of this T cell receptor beta chain is a study of cytomegalovirus exposure and HLA in healthy donors. Study summary: Samples from HLA-typed donors yielded some 85 million unique TCRs in an early data release.

On this clone: What it recognizes is unknown.

The J segment lost 9 bases and the V segment lost 6 bases, leaving 7 bases of the junction unmatched. Germline-derived CDR1 and CDR2 are MNHEY and SVGAGI. The CDR3 length is 12 residues. Study results and limitations: Many donors carried some public TCRs, although rarity characterized most TCR sequences. TCR beta chains numbering approximately 150 were designated cytomegalovirus-associated.

The PCR employed 60 Vbeta primers together with 13 Jbeta primers. Some clones are missing from TCRdb's copy, which holds only in-frame ones; the method was immunoSEQ multiplex PCR. The data show fewer than 200,000 clones, approximately 80% seen once. The sequenced material came from PBMCs. This TCR was sampled from a man in his forties in good health and CMV-seronegative. The J gene is TRBJ2-7, the V gene TRBV6-5; 8 nucleotides line up with TRBD1. CDR3 in DNA: TGTGCCAGCAGCCGACAGGGGTCTTGGCAGTACTTC. It translates to CASSRQGSWQYF.